This T cell receptor (beta chain) was sequenced for a study of blood T cell repertoires in COVID-19. Clinical history as reported by participants underpinned cohort assignment. The table came from immunoSEQ multiplex PCR; TCRdb's copy has only in-frame clones and leaves some out. The table includes about 250,000 clones, 85% to 90% detected once. V lost 6 bases to trimming and J lost 4 bases, with 12 bases between them. This CDR3 contains 13 residues. The germline CDR1 and CDR2 sequences are MGHDK and SYGVNS. The J gene is TRBJ1-1, the V gene TRBV25-1; D is perhaps TRBD1 (5 bases). This sequence originates from a man aged 18-30 years who had recovered from COVID-19. What was sequenced was PBMCs or T cells enriched from blood (not recorded which). The CDR3 region has the DNA TGTGCCAGCAGGGACAACGGCGGCACTGAAGCTTTCTTT. It translates to CASRDNGGTEAFF.